A single sample gave rise to the 13 T cell receptor beta chains below, sequenced in a study of vaccination effects on CD4 cells after COVID-19. Libraries were prepared by immunoSEQ multiplex PCR; TCRdb keeps only in-frame clonotypes and omits some of them. The sample yields 40,000 to 45,000 clones, over 65% seen once. Isolating CD4+ T cells followed more than 9 days of culture. Their SARS-CoV-2 infection, verified by PCR, occurred between March and December 2020. Of the BNT162b2 and mRNA-1273 vaccines, participants received two doses of one or the other. Their antigens are not known. The specimen comprised CD4+ T cells from PBMCs cultured without peptide, sampled after COVID-19 vaccination. These receptors came from a human donor who had a prior SARS-CoV-2 infection.

Only a few counts were recorded for this clone. The chain links TRBV7-2 to TRBJ2-1; no firm D call. Trimming took 6 bases from V and 0 from J, leaving 12 bases between them. The CDR3 is 15 residues long. The germline gives CDR1 SGHTA, CDR2 FQGNSA. In nucleotides, the CDR3 is TGTGCCAGCAGACAAGACATGAGCTCCTACAATGAGCAGTTCTTC. Amino acid sequence: CASRQDMSSYNEQFF.

CDR3 bases: TGTGCCAGCAGCTCTGGGACTAGCGGGAGTTTTACGCAGTATTTT. This encodes CASSSGTSGSFTQYF. V usage is TRBV5-4 and J usage is TRBJ2-3; 14 nucleotides match TRBD2. The CDR3 totals 15 residues. J gave up 8 bases and V 3 bases, and 5 bases lay outside the gene matches. CDR1 and CDR2 from the germline V gene are SGHNT and YYREEE (reference sequence). The full variable domain, with the rest looked up from reference TRBV5-4 and TRBJ2-3, is ETGVTQSPTHLIKTRGQQVTLRCSSQSGHNTVSWYQQALGQGPQFIFQYYREEENGRGNFPPRFSGLQFPNYSSELNVNALELDDSALYLCASSSGTSGSFTQYFGPGTRLTVL.

The chain has TRBV10-3 and TRBJ2-2; D gene uncertain. Trimming shortened V by 0 bases and J by 5 bases, and 7 bases separated the two germline ends. CDR1 and CDR2 (germline): ENHRY, SYGVKD. The CDR3 extends over 14 amino acids. The CDR3 nucleotides are TGTGCCATCAGTGAGTCTGTGGGGACCGGGGAGCTGTTTTTT. Residues: CAISESVGTGELFF.

V and J are TRBV5-7 and TRBJ1-2; D perhaps matches TRBD1 (6 bases). TRBV5-7 is placed among ORFs of uncertain function. V shed 0 bases and J shed 4 bases, with 16 bases lying between them. The CDR3 has 16 residues. CDR3 loop: CASSLGGRGIGYGYTF. CDR3 in DNA: TGTGCCAGCAGCTTGGGGGGGCGAGGTATAGGCTATGGCTACACCTTC.

J is TRBJ2-5 and V is TRBV19; TRBD1 aligns across 8 bases. CDR1 and CDR2 from the germline V gene are LNHDA and SQIVND (reference sequence). J was trimmed by 5 bases and V by 5 bases; bases with no gene match: 10. The CDR3 runs 15 residues. The DNA for the CDR3 is TGTGCCAGTAGTGCGGGGACAGGAGGGGCTGAGACCCAGTACTTC. Amino acid sequence: CASSAGTGGAETQYF.

V gene TRBV4-2 combines with J gene TRBJ2-3; TRBD2 matches at 8 bases. The CDR3 covers 17 residues. V lost 1 base and J lost 3; bases outside the gene matches: 9. Looked up from germline, CDR1 is LGHNA and CDR2 is YNFKEQ. CDR3 protein: CASSQGAAGGRTDTQYF. CDR3 sequence (DNA): TGTGCCAGCAGCCAAGGGGCTGCGGGGGGAAGAACAGATACGCAGTATTTT.

The chain is built from TRBV4-3 and TRBJ2-1, with D perhaps matching TRBD2 (5 bases). Germline CDR1 is LGHNA and CDR2 is YSLEER. The CDR3 spans 15 residues. The germline V and J ends were trimmed by 0 bases and 5 bases, with 11 bases remaining between them. The CDR3 is CASSQEAAPHNEQFF. Written as DNA, the CDR3 is TGCGCCAGCAGCCAAGAAGCGGCCCCCCACAATGAGCAGTTCTTC.

This chain uses TRBV7-9 with TRBJ1-1; D call uncertain. CDR3 length: 12 amino acids. Germline lookup yields CDR1 SEHNR and CDR2 FQNEAQ (reference sequence). The germline V and J ends were trimmed by 5 bases and 6 bases, with 10 bases remaining between them. As DNA, the CDR3 is TGTGCCAGCAGCAACCGGCCCCCTGAAGCTTTCTTT. Its protein product is CASSNRPPEAFF.

The table lists this clone with a few counts. The CDR3 here is CASSLEHRGSPLHF. For the CDR3, the DNA is TGTGCCAGCAGCTTGGAACACAGGGGGTCACCCCTCCACTTT. This chain connects TRBV5-4 to TRBJ1-6; TRBD1 matches at 8 bases. V lost 0 bases and J lost 10; bases outside the gene matches: 3. The germline V gene has CDR1 SGHNT and CDR2 YYREEE (reference sequence). CDR3 length: 14 amino acids.

The rearrangement joins TRBV12-3 or TRBV12-4 to TRBJ2-6; D not certain. There are 13 residues in the CDR3. V dropped 7 bases and J dropped 1 base, with 5 bases sitting between them. In DNA, the CDR3 is TGTGCCAGCACTGATTCTGGGGCCAACGTCCTGACTTTC. Amino acids: CASTDSGANVLTF.

The CDR3 nucleotides read TGTGCCAGCAGCCCGTTGGGGGAGGGGGGGGCTAAGAACACTGAAGCTTTCTTT. Its translation: CASSPLGEGGAKNTEAFF. This chain uses TRBV27 with TRBJ1-1; maybe TRBD1 (6 bases). CDR3 size: 18 residues. The V end lost 6 bases, the J end lost 1 base, and 24 bases lay between the germline ends. Per germline, CDR1 MNHEY and CDR2 SMNVEV (reference sequence).

Only one count was recorded for this clone. V gene TRBV11-3 combines with J gene TRBJ2-1; D may be TRBD2 (6 bases). This CDR3 has 11 amino acids. V was trimmed by 4 bases and J by 13 bases, leaving 11 bases between them. Germline assignment: CDR1 SGHNT and CDR2 YENEEA. The CDR3 coding sequence is TGTGCCAGCAGCTCAGGAGGGCCTCAGTTCTTC. Translation gives CASSSGGPQFF.

This sequence joins TRBV11-2 and TRBJ2-5; 7 bases are a match to TRBD1. CDR3 size: 18 residues. Germline values: CDR1 SGHAT, CDR2 FQNNGV. V lost 4 bases, J lost 2 bases, and 16 bases stayed unmatched. As DNA, the CDR3 is TGTGCCAGCAGCTCCCACTGGGTGACAGGGCGGAATCAAGAGACCCAGTACTTC. The encoded protein is CASSSHWVTGRNQETQYF.